This T cell receptor beta chain comes out of a study of CD8+ T cells in alopecia areata. About the study: Treated patients swallowed 5 to 10 mg of oral tofacitinib twice daily.

Germline V gene data show CDR1 as SGHNT and CDR2 as YYREEE (reference sequence). J gave up 6 bases and V 4 bases, and 11 bases lay outside the gene matches. The CDR3 spans 16 residues. Study-wide results and limits: Scalp sample data also include resident alphabeta T cells from normal skin. Lesional tissue from the scalp (especially in alopecia totalis/universalis) showed higher clonality than normal scalp.

Alopecia areata patients provided lesional scalp punch biopsies and peripheral blood, both collected for the study. Only one count was recorded for this clone. Its target is not known. Following extraction, RNA underwent reverse transcription to cDNA, which served as the sequencing template. Produced via immunoSEQ multiplex PCR; TCRdb's table is partial and in-frame only. The table includes roughly 14,000 clones, 50% to 60% detected once. This TCR derives from a human donor with alopecia areata. The chain carries TRBV5-4 and TRBJ2-2, with 8 bases lining up with TRBD2. Sequenced material: skin, taken at week 0. The CDR3 DNA follows: TGTGCCAGCAGCCCATCGGGGGGGCCGGGCTCCGGGGAGCTGTTTTTT. Translated: CASSPSGGPGSGELFF.